Each of the 23 T cell receptor beta chains below was sequenced from the same sample in a study of cytomegalovirus exposure and HLA in healthy donors. It was with 60 Vbeta and 13 Jbeta primers that the PCR ran. Assay: immunoSEQ multiplex PCR; the TCRdb copy retains only in-frame clones and omits some. This sample's clone table lists roughly 120,000 clones. Material for sequencing was PBMCs. These TCRs come from a man aged 25-45 years in good health and CMV-seronegative.

The V gene is TRBV10-3, the J gene TRBJ1-5; D might be TRBD1 (6 bases). The germline CDR1 and CDR2 sequences are ENHRY and SYGVKD. The CDR3 spans 15 residues. The V end was cut by 3 bases, the J end by 6 bases, with 15 bases between. The CDR3 sequence: CAISERDTGPQPQHF. The CDR3 DNA reads as TGTGCCATCAGTGAAAGGGACACGGGACCTCAGCCCCAGCATTTT.

This sequence joins TRBV2 and TRBJ1-2, with D possibly being TRBD1 (5 bases). This CDR3 has 15 amino acids. Looked up from germline, CDR1 is SNHLY and CDR2 is FYNNEI. Trimming stripped 7 bases from V and 5 bases from J, with 20 bases between. The CDR3 coding sequence is TGTGCCAGCAATGCTCCTCAGGGATTTGGGTATGGCTACACCTTC. It yields the protein CASNAPQGFGYGYTF.

The J gene is TRBJ1-1, the V gene TRBV29-1; 7 nucleotides agree with TRBD1. V shed 6 bases, J shed 0 bases, and the junction held 4 bases outside the gene matches. Germline V gene lookup returns CDR1 SQVTM and CDR2 ANQGSEA. The CDR3 has 13 residues. CDR3 amino acids: CSVAQGMNTEAFF. The CDR3 nucleotides read TGCAGCGTAGCACAGGGGATGAACACTGAAGCTTTCTTT.

The genes are TRBV27 and TRBJ1-3; D gene ambiguous. The CDR3 extends over 14 amino acids. The germline V gene has CDR1 MNHEY and CDR2 SMNVEV (reference sequence). Between the trimmed V and J ends, which lost 5 bases and 0 bases, there was a span of 8 bases. The CDR3 sequence: CASSLTTSGNTIYF. The DNA for the CDR3 is TGTGCCAGCAGTCTAACCACCTCTGGAAACACCATATATTTT.

This chain uses TRBV4-1 with TRBJ1-5; 7 bases are a match to TRBD1. The V gene end was trimmed by 5 bases and the J gene end by 4 bases; junction bases not matched to a gene: 8. Germline assignment: CDR1 MGHRA and CDR2 YSYEKL. The CDR3 extends over 15 amino acids. This chain's CDR3 is CASSEGGSENQPQHF. In DNA, the CDR3 is TGCGCCAGCAGCGAAGGGGGCAGTGAAAATCAGCCCCAGCATTTT.

This rearrangement joins TRBV6-5 to TRBJ2-2; the D gene is possibly TRBD1 (5 bases). Trimming took off 4 bases at V and 12 bases at J, with 12 bases between the two ends. Germline values: CDR1 MNHEY, CDR2 SVGAGI. The CDR3 has 12 amino acids. CDR3 nucleotides: TGTGCCAGCAGTTCGACAGCTCGGAAGCTGTTTTTT. Its protein product is CASSSTARKLFF.

CDR3 nucleotides: TGTGCCAGCAGCTTAGGCGGGAGGGCCGACAATGAGCAGTTCTTC. Translating gives CASSLGGRADNEQFF. The chain joins TRBV11-3 to TRBJ2-1; 9 nucleotides agree with TRBD2. Germline V CDR1 and CDR2: SGHNT, YENEEA. The CDR3 has 15 residues. V shed 1 base, J shed 5 bases, and the junction held 3 bases outside the gene matches.

The CDR3 DNA reads TGTGCCAGCTCACAGCGCCAGGGGGCAAGGGAGCAGTTCTTC. It specifies CASSQRQGAREQFF. The rearrangement uses TRBV5-4 and TRBJ2-1; TRBD1 matches 8 bases. This CDR3 comprises 14 residues. Germline trimming cut 7 bases from V and 10 bases from J; bases unmatched to any gene: 13. In germline, CDR1 is SGHNT, CDR2 YYREEE (reference sequence).

The V gene is TRBV19, the J gene TRBJ1-5, with D unresolved. CDR1 is LNHDA, CDR2 SQIVND, per germline (reference sequence). CDR3 length equals 14 residues. Between the trimmed V and J ends, which lost 1 base and 5 bases, there was a span of 9 bases. CDR3 in amino acids: CASSIGRSYQPQHF. The DNA for the CDR3 is TGTGCCAGTAGTATAGGCAGATCGTATCAGCCCCAGCATTTT.

The chain links TRBV7-2 to TRBJ2-3, with TRBD2 identical over 14 bases. V trimming: 1 base; J trimming: 7 bases; junction bases outside the gene matches: 10. This CDR3 spans 18 amino acids. Germline V gene sequence: CDR1 SGHTA, CDR2 FQGNSA. CDR3 amino acids: CASSLGPGLAGARYTQYF. CDR3 bases: TGTGCCAGCAGCTTAGGGCCGGGACTAGCGGGAGCCCGGTATACGCAGTATTTT.

The CDR3 loop reads CASSRRSERENEQFF. CDR3 nucleotide sequence: TGTGCCAGCAGCCGTCGTAGTGAGCGGGAGAATGAGCAGTTCTTC. The chain employs TRBV5-6 and TRBJ2-1; 8 nucleotides align to TRBD2. This CDR3 has 15 residues. Germline CDR1 and CDR2: SGHDT and YYEEEE. V shed 4 bases and J 7 bases; nucleotides not matched to a gene: 10.

The V call is TRBV5-8, the J call TRBJ2-7; no clear D. The CDR3 is 13 amino acids. With 6 bases removed from V and 3 bases from J, the gap between germline ends came to 13 bases. The germline V gene has CDR1 SGHTS and CDR2 YDEGEE. This CDR3 is CASTLRVYYEQYF. The CDR3 bases are TGTGCCAGCACGTTACGGGTGTACTACGAGCAGTACTTC.

This chain joins TRBV7-2 and TRBJ2-3; D perhaps matches TRBD2 (6 bases). The V end was cut by 0 bases, the J end by 1 base, with 14 bases between. Germline CDR1 and CDR2: SGHTA and FQGNSA. The CDR3 loop spans 17 amino acids. The CDR3 DNA is TGTGCCAGCAGCTTAGCGCGGGTCAGGGAGGGCACAGATACGCAGTATTTT. It specifies CASSLARVREGTDTQYF.

The rearrangement uses TRBV2 and TRBJ1-1; D remains unclear. The CDR3 extends over 13 amino acids. Germline assignment: CDR1 SNHLY and CDR2 FYNNEI. V lost 2 bases and J 2 bases, leaving 6 bases between the germline ends. CDR3: CASSEPENTEAFF. CDR3 DNA: TGTGCCAGCAGTGAACCAGAAAACACTGAAGCTTTCTTT.

This chain links TRBV18 with TRBJ1-4, with TRBD1 matching 8 bases. Trimming took 3 bases from V and 4 from J; bases not matched to a gene: 4. The length of the CDR3 is 15 residues. The germline CDR1 and CDR2 sequences are KGHSH and LQKENI. The CDR3 region has the DNA TGTGCCAGCTCACCCACAGGGGGAAGTAATGAAAAACTGTTTTTT. Its protein product is CASSPTGGSNEKLFF.

About this clone: Germline and junction disagree at one end, which may indicate a read error. The sample contains more than one DNA sequence encoding this CDR3. J is TRBJ1-1 and V is TRBV2, with a weak D call TRBD1 (6 bases). Germline CDR1 reads SNHLY; CDR2 reads FYNNEI. The CDR3 extends over 13 amino acids. This CDR3 reads CARGQTWDTEAFF. The DNA for the CDR3 is TGTGCCAGGGGGCAGACGTGGGACACTGAGGCTTTCTTT.

This rearrangement joins TRBV29-1 to TRBJ2-5; 11 bases line up with TRBD1. V lost 6 bases and J lost 5; bases outside the gene matches: 5. The CDR3 extends over 13 amino acids. Germline loops: CDR1 SQVTM, CDR2 ANQGSEA. The CDR3 protein is CSVEDRGQETQYF. The CDR3 region has the DNA TGCAGCGTCGAGGACAGGGGGCAGGAGACCCAGTACTTC.

This chain joins TRBV4-3 and TRBJ2-1; D is possibly TRBD1 (6 bases). From germline, CDR1 is LGHNA and CDR2 YSLEER. The CDR3 is made up of 15 amino acids. The V end was cut by 2 bases, the J end by 1 base, with 9 bases between. CDR3 protein: CASSQRDTSYNEQFF. The DNA for the CDR3 is TGCGCCAGCAGCCAACGGGACACGTCCTACAATGAGCAGTTCTTC.

The CDR3 loop is CATSRYGQGGLGNQPQHF. CDR3 DNA sequence: TGTGCCACCAGCAGATACGGACAGGGGGGCCTTGGCAATCAGCCCCAGCATTTT. The chain recombines TRBV15 with TRBJ1-5; TRBD1 agrees at 10 bases. Germline V gives CDR1 LNHNV, CDR2 YYDKDF (reference sequence). The CDR3 has 18 residues. Trimming cost V 2 bases and J 2 bases; bases outside gene matches: 9. Drawing the rest from reference TRBV15 and TRBJ1-5, the complete variable domain is DAMVIQNPRYQVTQFGKPVTLSCSQTLNHNVMYWYQQKSSQAPKLLFHYYDKDFNNEADTPDNFQSRRPNTSFCFLDIRSPGLGDTAMYLCATSRYGQGGLGNQPQHFGDGTRLSIL.

The genes are TRBV27 and TRBJ2-3; possibly TRBD2 for D (6 bases). Germline V gene sequence: CDR1 MNHEY, CDR2 SMNVEV (reference sequence). The V and J ends lost 6 bases and 5 bases respectively, with 9 bases between them. This CDR3 contains 12 residues. CDR3 nucleotides: TGTGCCAGCAGGGGACTTCAAGATACGCAGTATTTT. Translated: CASRGLQDTQYF.

CDR3 loop: CASSVGGRAGNEQFF. CDR3 DNA sequence: TGTGCCAGCAGTGTGGGCGGGAGGGCCGGAAATGAGCAGTTCTTC. The genes are TRBV2 and TRBJ2-1, with 9 nucleotides matching TRBD2. The CDR3 has 15 amino acids. The V gene end was trimmed by 4 bases and the J gene end by 7 bases; junction bases not matched to a gene: 8. Germline CDR1 is SNHLY and CDR2 is FYNNEI.

The chain employs TRBV11-2 and TRBJ2-1, with 9 bases identical to TRBD2. The germline V gene has CDR1 SGHAT and CDR2 FQNNGV. The CDR3 runs 15 residues. The V and J ends lost 4 bases and 6 bases, in that order; junction bases with no gene match: 7. CDR3 amino acids: CASSSSGKPFNEQFF. CDR3 in DNA: TGTGCCAGCAGCTCTAGCGGGAAACCCTTCAATGAGCAGTTCTTC.

This chain links TRBV7-9 with TRBJ1-1; D remains ambiguous. V was cut by 3 bases and J by 8 bases, with 16 bases left in between. There are 14 residues in the CDR3. The germline V gene encodes CDR1 SEHNR and CDR2 FQNEAQ (reference sequence). The CDR3 DNA sequence: TGTGCCAGCAGCTTTAGTCTAGGAGATCTGGAAGCTTTCTTT. It encodes CASSFSLGDLEAFF.